A single sample is the source of the 15 T cell receptor beta chains below, sequenced in a study of cytomegalovirus exposure and HLA in healthy donors. Use of 60 Vbeta and 13 Jbeta primers characterized the PCR. The assay was immunoSEQ multiplex PCR, and TCRdb's table has in-frame clones only and misses some. The sample lists tens of thousands of clones, about 89% seen once, with 9.2% in the top ten. Sequencing used PBMCs. Receptor source: a man aged 25-40 years in good health and CMV-seropositive.

This clone has only a few counts. This chain uses TRBV5-1 with TRBJ2-7; 8 bases fit TRBD1. The CDR3 has 16 amino acids. CDR1 and CDR2 (germline): SGHRS, YFSETQ. The J segment lost 1 base and the V segment lost 4 bases, leaving 10 bases of the junction unmatched. CDR3 sequence: CASSHGQGSYSYEQYF. CDR3 coding DNA: TGCGCCAGCAGCCACGGACAGGGTTCTTATTCCTACGAGCAGTACTTC. The full variable domain, completed using reference TRBV5-1 and TRBJ2-7, is KAGVTQTPRYLIKTRGQQVTLSCSPISGHRSVSWYQQTPGQGLQFLFEYFSETQRNKGNFPGRFSGRQFSNSRSEMNVSTLELGDSALYLCASSHGQGSYSYEQYFGPGTRLTVT.

The chain couples TRBV28 to TRBJ1-2, with D possibly being TRBD1 (5 bases). The CDR3 loop spans 16 amino acids. The germline V gene encodes CDR1 MDHEN and CDR2 SYDVKM. V was cut by 5 bases and J by 7 bases, with 23 bases left in between. The CDR3 bases are TGTGCCAGCAGTAGCCCCGGCCGGGGGAGATCGGTTGGCTACACCTTC. Amino acids: CASSSPGRGRSVGYTF.

V gene TRBV5-1 combines with J gene TRBJ2-7; 9 positions match TRBD1. J lost 4 bases, V lost 0 bases, and 5 bases had no gene match. The CDR3 has 15 residues. CDR1 and CDR2 from the germline V gene are SGHRS and YFSETQ. CDR3 coding DNA: TGCGCCAGCAGCTTGGTGGGGGACAGGGCGTACGAGCAGTACTTC. This sequence encodes CASSLVGDRAYEQYF.

The chain recombines TRBV5-1 with TRBJ2-6; the D gene is possibly TRBD2 (6 bases). The V gene's germline CDR1 is SGHRS and CDR2 YFSETQ. This CDR3 region has 15 residues. Trimming left V 0 bases short and J 4 bases short, with 8 bases between. CDR3 amino acids: CASSLGRGGANVLTF. The CDR3 region has the DNA TGCGCCAGCAGCTTGGGGCGGGGCGGGGCCAACGTCCTGACTTTC.

The table lists this clone with a few counts. The chain couples TRBV4-1 to TRBJ1-2, with TRBD1 as a possible D gene (6 bases). V lost 3 bases, J lost 1 base, and 9 bases lay in between. Germline V CDR1 and CDR2: MGHRA, YSYEKL. The CDR3 contains 14 residues. CDR3 amino acids: CASSQPDSNYGYTF. In DNA, the CDR3 is TGCGCCAGCAGCCAGCCGGACAGTAACTATGGCTACACCTTC.

The rearrangement joins TRBV18 to TRBJ1-2; 7 positions agree with TRBD1. CDR1 and CDR2 from the germline V gene are KGHSH and LQKENI. This CDR3 contains 15 residues. The ends lost 4 bases at V and 8 bases at J; junction bases unmatched: 13. The CDR3 sequence: CASSLTDRASGGYTF. The CDR3 coding sequence is TGTGCCAGCTCACTAACTGACAGGGCCTCTGGGGGCTACACCTTC.

This chain connects TRBV28 to TRBJ1-2; D remains unclear. V was cut by 3 bases and J by 7 bases, with 12 bases left in between. The CDR3 has 13 residues. Germline V CDR1 and CDR2: MDHEN, SYDVKM. CDR3 DNA sequence: TGTGCCAGCAGTTTTAACCAACAGCCTGGCTACACCTTC. Translating gives CASSFNQQPGYTF.

V gene TRBV28 combines with J gene TRBJ1-2; 8 nucleotides agree with TRBD1. The V gene's germline CDR1 is MDHEN and CDR2 SYDVKM. The CDR3 sequence is 16 residues long. The V gene end was trimmed by 6 bases and the J gene end by 4 bases; junction bases not matched to a gene: 13. CDR3 nucleotides: TGTGCCAGCAGCCTAGGTACGACAGGGGATCTCTATGGCTACACCTTC. Translating gives CASSLGTTGDLYGYTF.

This chain connects TRBV19 to TRBJ1-2; 7 bases are shared with TRBD1. V lost 2 bases to trimming and J lost 6 bases; unmatched junction nucleotides: 9. Germline CDR1 reads LNHDA; CDR2 reads SQIVND (reference sequence). CDR3 length: 15 amino acids. As DNA, the CDR3 is TGTGCCAGTAGTATATACGGGCAGGGGACAGATGGCTACACCTTC. It yields the protein CASSIYGQGTDGYTF.

The J gene is TRBJ1-4, the V gene TRBV2; no definite D call. This CDR3 region has 18 residues. From germline, CDR1 is SNHLY and CDR2 FYNNEI. V lost 4 bases to trimming and J lost 1 base, with 19 bases between them. CDR3 sequence: CASSAFAELVRTNEKLFF. In nucleotides, the CDR3 is TGTGCCAGCAGTGCGTTCGCTGAGTTGGTACGAACTAATGAAAAACTGTTTTTT.

V gene TRBV4-1 combines with J gene TRBJ2-1, with a weak D call TRBD2 (5 bases). Germline-derived CDR1 and CDR2 are MGHRA and YSYEKL. The CDR3 has 14 residues. V lost 1 base and J lost 2, with 6 bases in between. CDR3 region: CASSQGGAYNEQFF. CDR3 nucleotides: TGCGCCAGCAGCCAAGGGGGAGCCTACAATGAGCAGTTCTTC.

The chain uses TRBV18 and TRBJ2-2; D not resolved. CDR1 is KGHSH and CDR2 is LQKENI in the germline V gene. Trimming shortened V by 2 bases and J by 1 base, and 5 bases separated the two germline ends. The CDR3 is 14 residues long. The CDR3 protein is CASSPAGNTGELFF. Here the CDR3 DNA reads TGTGCCAGCTCACCAGCAGGGAACACCGGGGAGCTGTTTTTT.

The chain carries TRBV11-2 and TRBJ1-2, with 8 bases aligning to TRBD1. The CDR3 covers 17 residues. The germline V gene has CDR1 SGHAT and CDR2 FQNNGV. V was clipped by 4 bases and J by 1 base; unmatched bases: 11. CDR3 region: CASSSFPGQERNYGYTF. Written as DNA, the CDR3 is TGTGCCAGCAGCTCTTTTCCGGGACAGGAACGTAACTATGGCTACACCTTC. Complete variable domain (other parts from reference TRBV11-2 and TRBJ1-2): EAGVAQSPRYKIIEKRQSVAFWCNPISGHATLYWYQQILGQGPKLLIQFQNNGVVDDSQLPKDRFSAERLKGVDSTLKIQPAKLEDSAVYLCASSSFPGQERNYGYTFGSGTRLTVV.

The chain employs TRBV7-3 and TRBJ2-7; 9 bases are a match to TRBD1. This CDR3 is 15 amino acids long. With 1 base clipped from V and 1 base from J, the junction kept 2 bases outside the gene matches. CDR1 and CDR2 from the germline V gene are SGHTA and FQGTGA. In DNA, the CDR3 is TGTGCCAGCAGCTTAAGGGGACAGGGTTCCTACGAGCAGTACTTC. Translating gives CASSLRGQGSYEQYF.

V usage is TRBV29-1 and J usage is TRBJ1-4, with TRBD1 matching over 7 bases. Germline trimming cut 7 bases from V and 8 bases from J; bases unmatched to any gene: 10. This CDR3 has 13 amino acids. Germline lookup yields CDR1 SQVTM and CDR2 ANQGSEA. This CDR3 is CSAEDRIEEKLFF. The CDR3 DNA follows: TGCAGCGCCGAGGACAGGATCGAGGAAAAACTGTTTTTT.